Sequencing of this TCR beta chain was carried out in a study of blood T cell repertoires in COVID-19. The overall study: Material from acute and convalescent COVID-19 was sourced from the United States, Italy and Spain.

This clone has just one count. Patients at the Seattle site were enrolled during active infection and followed longitudinally. TCRdb keeps only in-frame clones here, not all; method: immunoSEQ multiplex PCR. The sample has a few hundred thousand clones, about 90% seen once. The CDR3 covers 14 residues. Trimming took 4 bases from V and 1 from J, leaving 10 bases between them. Germline-derived CDR1 and CDR2 are LGHNT and FRNRAP. The sample comprised peripheral blood. The TCR was taken from a woman aged 60 to 75 with COVID-19, enrolled during active disease. The chain is built from TRBV12-5 and TRBJ1-1, with D possibly being TRBD1 (6 bases). CDR3 sequence reads: CASGSSTGNTEAFF. The CDR3 DNA is TGTGCTAGTGGTTCATCGACAGGGAACACTGAAGCTTTCTTT.